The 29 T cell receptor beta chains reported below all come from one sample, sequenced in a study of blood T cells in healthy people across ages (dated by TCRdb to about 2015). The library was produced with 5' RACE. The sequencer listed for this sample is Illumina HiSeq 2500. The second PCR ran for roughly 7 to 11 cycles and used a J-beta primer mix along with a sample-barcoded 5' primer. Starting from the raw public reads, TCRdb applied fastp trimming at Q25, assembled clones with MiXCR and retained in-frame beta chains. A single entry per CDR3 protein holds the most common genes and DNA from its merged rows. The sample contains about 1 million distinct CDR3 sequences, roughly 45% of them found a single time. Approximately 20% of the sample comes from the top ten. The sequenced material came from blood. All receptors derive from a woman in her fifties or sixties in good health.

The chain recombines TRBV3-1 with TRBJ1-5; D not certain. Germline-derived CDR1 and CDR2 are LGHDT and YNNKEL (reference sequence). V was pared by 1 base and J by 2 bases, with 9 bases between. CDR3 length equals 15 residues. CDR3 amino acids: CASSQGVAGNQPQHF. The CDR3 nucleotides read TGTGCCAGCAGCCAAGGGGTCGCAGGCAATCAGCCCCAGCATTTT. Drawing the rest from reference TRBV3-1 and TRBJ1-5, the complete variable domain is DTAVSQTPKYLVTQMGNDKSIKCEQNLGHDTMYWYKQDSKKFLKIMFSYNNKELIINETVPNRFSPKSPDKAHLNLHINSLELGDSAVYFCASSQGVAGNQPQHFGDGTRLSIL.

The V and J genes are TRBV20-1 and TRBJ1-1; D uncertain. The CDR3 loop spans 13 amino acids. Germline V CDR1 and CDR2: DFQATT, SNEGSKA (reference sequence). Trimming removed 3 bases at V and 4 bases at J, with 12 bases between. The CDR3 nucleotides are TGCAGTGCTAGCAAGGGAACGGTCACTGAAGCTTTCTTT. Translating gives CSASKGTVTEAFF.

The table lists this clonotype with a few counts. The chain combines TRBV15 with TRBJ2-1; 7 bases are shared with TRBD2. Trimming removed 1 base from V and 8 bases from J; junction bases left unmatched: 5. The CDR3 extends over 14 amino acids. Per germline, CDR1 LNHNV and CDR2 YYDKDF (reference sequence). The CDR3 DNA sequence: TGTGCCACCAGCAGAGGGGAGGGTAAGGATGAGCAGTTCTTC. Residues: CATSRGEGKDEQFF.

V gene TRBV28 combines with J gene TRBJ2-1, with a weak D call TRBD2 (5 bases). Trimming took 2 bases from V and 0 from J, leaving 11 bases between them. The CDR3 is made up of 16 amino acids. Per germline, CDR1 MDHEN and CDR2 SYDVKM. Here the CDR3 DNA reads TGTGCCAGCAGTTTAGGTGGGAGCCCCTCCTACAATGAGCAGTTCTTC. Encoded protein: CASSLGGSPSYNEQFF.

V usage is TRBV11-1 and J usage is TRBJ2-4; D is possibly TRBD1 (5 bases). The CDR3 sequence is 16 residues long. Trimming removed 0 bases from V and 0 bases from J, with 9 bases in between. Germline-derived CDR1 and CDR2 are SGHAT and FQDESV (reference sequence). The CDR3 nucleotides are TGTGCCAGCAGCTTAGCCCCGACAGTAGCCAAAAACATTCAGTACTTC. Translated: CASSLAPTVAKNIQYF.

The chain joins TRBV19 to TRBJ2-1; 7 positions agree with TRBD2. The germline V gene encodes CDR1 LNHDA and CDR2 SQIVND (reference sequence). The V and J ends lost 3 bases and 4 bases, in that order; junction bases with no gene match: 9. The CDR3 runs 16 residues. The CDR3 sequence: CASSIYGSGRYNEQFF. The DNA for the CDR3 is TGTGCCAGTAGTATTTATGGTAGCGGGCGATACAATGAGCAGTTCTTC.

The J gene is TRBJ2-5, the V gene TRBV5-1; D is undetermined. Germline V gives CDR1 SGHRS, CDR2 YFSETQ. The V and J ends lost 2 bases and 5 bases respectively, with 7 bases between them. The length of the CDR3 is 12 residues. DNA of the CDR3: TGCGCCAGCAGCTTCTTTCGGGAGACCCAGTACTTC. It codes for CASSFFRETQYF.

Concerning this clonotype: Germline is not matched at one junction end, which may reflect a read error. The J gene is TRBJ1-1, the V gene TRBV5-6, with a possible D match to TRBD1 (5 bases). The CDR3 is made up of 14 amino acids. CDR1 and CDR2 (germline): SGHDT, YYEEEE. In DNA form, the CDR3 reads TGTGCCAGCAGCTTCCGACAGCTGAACACTGAGGCTTTCTTT. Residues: CASSFRQLNTEAFF.

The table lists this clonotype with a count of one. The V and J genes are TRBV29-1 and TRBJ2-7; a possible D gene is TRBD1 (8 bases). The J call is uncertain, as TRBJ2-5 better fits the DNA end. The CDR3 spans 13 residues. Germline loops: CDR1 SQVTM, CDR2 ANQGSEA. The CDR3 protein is CSSQGGASETQYF. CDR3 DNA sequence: TGCAGCTCACAGGGGGGGGCTAGTGAGACCCAGTACTTC.

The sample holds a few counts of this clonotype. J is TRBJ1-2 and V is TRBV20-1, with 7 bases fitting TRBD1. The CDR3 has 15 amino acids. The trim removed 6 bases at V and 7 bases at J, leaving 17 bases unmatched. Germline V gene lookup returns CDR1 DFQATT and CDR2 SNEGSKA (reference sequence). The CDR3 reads CSAPRTGLSGLGYTF. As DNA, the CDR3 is TGCAGTGCACCTAGGACAGGACTATCTGGGCTTGGCTACACCTTC.

CDR3 in DNA: TGTGCCAGCAGCAGTCCCCTTGGGATCACAGATACGCAGTATTTT. Its translation is CASSSPLGITDTQYF. The chain employs TRBV27 and TRBJ2-3; no clear D gene. V was trimmed by 6 bases and J by 2 bases, leaving 15 bases between them. Germline V gives CDR1 MNHEY, CDR2 SMNVEV (reference sequence). The CDR3 has 15 amino acids.

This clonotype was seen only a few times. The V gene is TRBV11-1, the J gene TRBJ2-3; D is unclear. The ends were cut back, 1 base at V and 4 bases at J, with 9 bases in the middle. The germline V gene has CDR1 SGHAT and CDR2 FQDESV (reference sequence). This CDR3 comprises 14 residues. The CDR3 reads CASSLDSISDTQYF. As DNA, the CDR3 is TGTGCCAGCAGCTTAGACTCGATATCAGATACGCAGTATTTT.

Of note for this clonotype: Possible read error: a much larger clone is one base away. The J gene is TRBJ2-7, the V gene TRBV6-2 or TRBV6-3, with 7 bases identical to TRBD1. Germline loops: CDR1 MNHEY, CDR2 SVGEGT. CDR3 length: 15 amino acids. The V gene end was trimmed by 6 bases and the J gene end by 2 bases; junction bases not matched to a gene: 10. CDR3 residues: CASRTLGQAAYEQYF. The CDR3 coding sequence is TGTGCCAGCAGAACCCTAGGACAGGCAGCCTACGAGCAGTACTTC.

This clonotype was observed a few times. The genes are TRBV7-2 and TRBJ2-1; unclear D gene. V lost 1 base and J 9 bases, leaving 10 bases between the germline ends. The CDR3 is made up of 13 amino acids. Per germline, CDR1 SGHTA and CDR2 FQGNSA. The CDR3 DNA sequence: TGTGCCAGCAGCTTAGGTCCGGTAGGTGAGCAGTTCTTC. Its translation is CASSLGPVGEQFF.

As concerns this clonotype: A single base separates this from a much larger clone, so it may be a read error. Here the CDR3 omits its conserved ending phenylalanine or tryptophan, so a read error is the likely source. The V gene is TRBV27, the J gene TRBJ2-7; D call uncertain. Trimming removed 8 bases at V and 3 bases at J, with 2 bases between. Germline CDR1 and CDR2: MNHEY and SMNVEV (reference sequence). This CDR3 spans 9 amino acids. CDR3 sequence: CASGYEQYL. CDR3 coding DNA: TGTGCCAGCGGCTACGAGCAGTACTTA.

The DNA for the CDR3 is TGTGCCAGCAGTGAACGTGCTGGAAACACCATATATTTT. It is translated as CASSERAGNTIYF. The gene calls are TRBV27 and TRBJ1-3, with unresolved D. The germline V gene encodes CDR1 MNHEY and CDR2 SMNVEV (reference sequence). The length of the CDR3 is 13 residues. V was clipped by 5 bases and J by 2 bases, with 7 bases between them.

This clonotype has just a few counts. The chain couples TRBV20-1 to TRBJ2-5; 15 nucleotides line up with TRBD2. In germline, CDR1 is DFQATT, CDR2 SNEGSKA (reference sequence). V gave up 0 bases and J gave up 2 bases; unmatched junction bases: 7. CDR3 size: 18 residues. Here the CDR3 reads CSARDRTSGRASQETQYF. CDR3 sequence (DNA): TGCAGTGCTAGAGATAGGACTAGCGGGAGGGCTTCACAAGAGACCCAGTACTTC.

CDR3 sequence (DNA): TGTGCCAGCACTACCGCGGCCGATACGCAGTATTTT. This translates into CASTTAADTQYF. The chain joins TRBV6-2 or TRBV6-3 to TRBJ2-3; D remains unclear. Per germline, CDR1 MNHEY and CDR2 SVGEGT. V gave up 7 bases and J gave up 6 bases, with 11 bases separating them. There are 12 residues in the CDR3.

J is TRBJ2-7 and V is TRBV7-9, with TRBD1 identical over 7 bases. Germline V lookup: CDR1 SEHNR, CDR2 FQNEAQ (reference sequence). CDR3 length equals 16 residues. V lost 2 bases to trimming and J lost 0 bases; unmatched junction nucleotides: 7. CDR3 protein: CASSLSWGTASYEQYF. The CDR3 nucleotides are TGTGCCAGCAGCTTAAGTTGGGGGACAGCCTCCTACGAGCAGTACTTC.

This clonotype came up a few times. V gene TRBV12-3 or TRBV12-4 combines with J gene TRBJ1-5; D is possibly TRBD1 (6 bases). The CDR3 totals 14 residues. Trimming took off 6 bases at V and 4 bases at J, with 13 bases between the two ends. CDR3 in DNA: TGTGCCAGCAGGTTCTCAGGGGAAAATCAGCCCCAGCATTTT. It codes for CASRFSGENQPQHF.

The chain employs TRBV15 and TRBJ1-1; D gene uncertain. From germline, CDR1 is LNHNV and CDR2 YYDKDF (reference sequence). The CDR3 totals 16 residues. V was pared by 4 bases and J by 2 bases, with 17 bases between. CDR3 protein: CATSTRHSLDNTEAFF. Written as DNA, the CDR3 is TGTGCCACCAGCACCAGGCACAGCTTGGATAACACTGAAGCTTTCTTT.

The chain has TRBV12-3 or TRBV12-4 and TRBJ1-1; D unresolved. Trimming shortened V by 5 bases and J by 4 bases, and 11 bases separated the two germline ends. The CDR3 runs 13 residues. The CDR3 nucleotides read TGTGCCAGCAGTGTAAGTCAGTTCACTGAAGCTTTCTTT. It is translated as CASSVSQFTEAFF.

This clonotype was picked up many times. CDR3 protein: CASSQGSNQPQHF. The CDR3 DNA reads TGTGCCAGCAGCCAGGGGAGCAATCAGCCCCAGCATTTT. The chain combines TRBV12-3 or TRBV12-4 with TRBJ1-5, with D perhaps TRBD1 (6 bases). CDR3 length: 13 amino acids. The V end lost 6 bases, the J end lost 1 base, and 7 bases lay between the germline ends.

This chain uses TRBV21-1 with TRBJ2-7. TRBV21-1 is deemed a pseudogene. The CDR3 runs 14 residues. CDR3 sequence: CASSKDPGLYEQYF. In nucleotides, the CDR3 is TGTGCCAGCAGCAAAGACCCAGGGCTCTACGAGCAGTACTTC.

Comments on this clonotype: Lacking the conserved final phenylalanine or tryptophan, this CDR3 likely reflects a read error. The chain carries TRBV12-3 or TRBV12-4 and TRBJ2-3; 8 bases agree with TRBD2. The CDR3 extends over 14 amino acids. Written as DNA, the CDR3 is TGCGCCAGCAGTTTCGGGGGGGCCGGAGATACGCAGTATTCT. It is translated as CASSFGGAGDTQYS.

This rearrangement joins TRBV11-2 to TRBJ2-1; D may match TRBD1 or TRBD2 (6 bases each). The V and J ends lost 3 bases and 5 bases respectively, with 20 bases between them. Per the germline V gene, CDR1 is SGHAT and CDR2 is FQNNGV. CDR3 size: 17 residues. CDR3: CASSFARFRGRDNEQFF. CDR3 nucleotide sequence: TGTGCCAGCAGCTTCGCCCGGTTTCGGGGGCGAGACAATGAGCAGTTCTTC.

CDR3 coding DNA: TGCAGTGCTCCGGGGGACAGCACAGATACGCAGTATTTT. Encoded protein: CSAPGDSTDTQYF. The chain uses TRBV20-1 and TRBJ2-3; the D gene is possibly TRBD2 (6 bases). Trimming cost V 5 bases and J 0 bases, with 9 bases left between them. This CDR3 has 13 residues. CDR1 and CDR2 (germline): DFQATT, SNEGSKA (reference sequence).

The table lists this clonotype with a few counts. In DNA form, the CDR3 reads TGTGCCAGCAGACTAACCGGGTCCCCTCGGGCAGATACGCAGTATTTT. Its protein is CASRLTGSPRADTQYF. The genes are TRBV27 and TRBJ2-3; D is unclear. V gave up 6 bases and J gave up 4 bases, with 20 bases separating them. The CDR3 has 16 amino acids. Germline V CDR1 and CDR2: MNHEY, SMNVEV (reference sequence).

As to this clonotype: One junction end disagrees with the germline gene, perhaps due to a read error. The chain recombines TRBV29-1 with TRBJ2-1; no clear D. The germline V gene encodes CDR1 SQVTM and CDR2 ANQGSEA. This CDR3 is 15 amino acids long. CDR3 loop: CSVEEVAAVSNEQFF. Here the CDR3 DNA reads TGCAGCGTCGAAGAAGTGGCGGCAGTTAGCAATGAGCAGTTCTTC.